Each of the 13 T cell receptor beta chains below was sequenced from the same sample in a study of T cell repertoires in cytomegalovirus infection (dated by TCRdb to between 2018 and 2021). TCRdb names Illumina HiSeq 1500 as the instrument used. In-frame beta chains were kept once TCRdb had trimmed the public reads at Q25 with fastp and called clones with MiXCR. When rows share a CDR3 protein, they turn into one entry using the most common DNA and genes. The sample table shows roughly 69,000 distinct CDR3 sequences, and about 19% are seen once. The leading ten clones occupy around 70% of the sample. Their antigen targets remain unknown. This specimen's treatment or condition label, per the study, means: in vitro stimulation with specific CMV peptide epitopes to enrich CMV-specific T cells. The sample here was CD8+ T cells from cultured PBMCs, taken from culture after CMV antigen stimulation. The receptors derive from a human donor in good health (CMV status not recorded). Some clones in this sample may be carry-over from other donors' samples.

This clonotype was seen a handful of times. The rearrangement links TRBV12-3 or TRBV12-4 to TRBJ2-5; D is unclear. V was shortened by 5 bases and J by 0 bases, with 10 bases between the two germline ends. The CDR3 spans 14 residues. In DNA, the CDR3 is TGTGCCAGCAGTCCCCTGAGCAACCAAGAGACCCAGTACTTC. Translating gives CASSPLSNQETQYF.

This clonotype was detected a few times. The chain is built from TRBV6-5 and TRBJ1-6; unclear D gene. The V end was cut by 8 bases, the J end by 6 bases, with 17 bases between. CDR3 length: 15 residues. Germline CDR1 MNHEY, CDR2 SVGAGI. CDR3 bases: TGTGCCAGCGCCCCCGAATATGGTCTTAATTCACCCCTCCACTTT. Translated, it gives CASAPEYGLNSPLHF.

This clonotype was found a few times. The CDR3 loop reads CASGLAETVTGYNQPQHF. The CDR3 DNA reads TGTGCTAGTGGTTTGGCCGAGACTGTGACAGGTTACAATCAGCCCCAGCATTTT. The chain employs TRBV12-5 and TRBJ1-5; maybe TRBD1 (6 bases). V shed 1 base and J shed 3 bases, with 19 bases lying between them. This CDR3 comprises 18 residues. CDR1 is LGHNT, CDR2 FRNRAP, per germline.

This clonotype has just a few counts. The rearrangement joins TRBV7-2 to TRBJ1-5; a weak D match, TRBD1 (5 bases). Germline CDR1 reads SGHTA; CDR2 reads FQGNSA. V was shortened by 5 bases and J by 7 bases, with 15 bases between the two germline ends. The CDR3 is 14 residues long. In nucleotides, the CDR3 is TGTGCCAGCAGCCTTAAAGGGGTGGGCCAGCCCCAGCATTTT. It yields the protein CASSLKGVGQPQHF. Full variable domain (rest looked up from reference TRBV7-2 and TRBJ1-5): GAGVSQSPSNKVTEKGKDVELRCDPISGHTALYWYRQSLGQGLEFLIYFQGNSAPDKSGLPSDRFSAERTGGSVSTLTIQRTQQEDSAVYLCASSLKGVGQPQHFGDGTRLSIL.

This clonotype has a handful of counts. V usage is TRBV7-2 and J usage is TRBJ1-5; D gene ambiguous. V was pared by 2 bases and J by 0 bases, with 8 bases between. The CDR3 runs 15 residues. Germline assignment: CDR1 SGHTA and CDR2 FQGNSA. The CDR3 coding sequence is TGTGCCAGCAGCTTAAGCTGGCATAGCAATCAGCCCCAGCATTTT. It specifies CASSLSWHSNQPQHF.

This clonotype has just a few counts. The V and J genes are TRBV6-2 or TRBV6-3 and TRBJ1-1; D gene uncertain. The V end was cut by 0 bases, the J end by 8 bases, with 19 bases between. Germline V CDR1 and CDR2: MNHEY, SVGEGT. The CDR3 consists of 16 residues. CDR3 sequence reads: CASSYSAGLQPEEAFF. The CDR3 DNA reads as TGTGCCAGCAGTTACTCGGCAGGACTACAACCAGAGGAAGCTTTCTTT.

This clonotype has ten or more counts. As DNA, the CDR3 is TGTGCCAGCAGCTTAGAAGTCCTGACACGGAGGGGCACTGAAGCTTTCTTT. The encoded protein is CASSLEVLTRRGTEAFF. This chain connects TRBV7-2 to TRBJ1-1; tentative D call: TRBD1 (5 bases). CDR1 is SGHTA and CDR2 is FQGNSA in the germline V gene. Trimming left V 1 base short and J 4 bases short, with 19 bases between. CDR3 length: 17 amino acids.

The gene calls are TRBV27 and TRBJ1-4; 8 bases map to TRBD1. V lost 1 base, J lost 0 bases, and 7 bases stayed unmatched. CDR1 is MNHEY, CDR2 SMNVEV, per germline (reference sequence). This CDR3 comprises 18 residues. This chain's CDR3 is CASSLFHDRGATNEKLFF. The CDR3 bases are TGTGCCAGCAGTTTATTTCATGACAGGGGTGCAACTAATGAAAAACTGTTTTTT. The variable domain in full, with the rest retrieved from reference TRBV27 and TRBJ1-4, is EAQVTQNPRYLITVTGKKLTVTCSQNMNHEYMSWYRQDPGLGLRQIYYSMNVEVTDKGDVPEGYKVSRKEKRNFPLILESPSPNQTSLYFCASSLFHDRGATNEKLFFGSGTQLSVL.

The gene calls are TRBV4-3 and TRBJ1-2, with D unresolved. CDR1 LGHNA and CDR2 YSLEER come from the germline V gene. The CDR3 is made up of 14 amino acids. V was trimmed by 3 bases and J by 3 bases, leaving 11 bases between them. Here the CDR3 DNA reads TGCGCCAGCAGCCATAGCCCCACGGACTATGGCTACACCTTC. Encoded protein: CASSHSPTDYGYTF.

This chain uses TRBV12-3 or TRBV12-4 with TRBJ1-1; 8 nucleotides agree with TRBD1. CDR3 size: 15 residues. V lost 2 bases to trimming and J lost 2 bases; unmatched junction nucleotides: 4. The CDR3 DNA sequence: TGTGCCAGCAGTTTAAACCCAGGGGGCAACACTGAAGCTTTCTTT. Protein: CASSLNPGGNTEAFF.

This clonotype was seen a handful of times. The J gene is TRBJ1-5, the V gene TRBV7-9, with 7 positions matching TRBD1. The J segment lost 6 bases and the V segment lost 1 base, leaving 9 bases of the junction unmatched. The CDR3 runs 16 residues. The germline CDR1 and CDR2 sequences are SEHNR and FQNEAQ (reference sequence). The CDR3 nucleotides are TGTGCCAGCAGCTTAGGGGTACAGGGGAGAGGTCAGCCCCAGCATTTT. Its protein is CASSLGVQGRGQPQHF. Based on the CDR3 plus reference TRBV7-9 and TRBJ1-5, the full variable domain is DTGVSQNPRHKITKRGQNVTFRCDPISEHNRLYWYRQTLGQGPEFLTYFQNEAQLEKSRLLSDRFSAERPKGSFSTLEIQRTEQGDSAMYLCASSLGVQGRGQPQHFGDGTRLSIL.

The chain is built from TRBV7-8 and TRBJ1-4; 8 bases are a match to TRBD1. V trimming: 5 bases; J trimming: 8 bases; junction bases outside the gene matches: 7. Germline assignment: CDR1 SGHVS and CDR2 FQNEAQ. The CDR3 is 14 residues long. The CDR3 reads CASSPGQGWEKLFF. CDR3 DNA sequence: TGTGCCAGCAGCCCCGGACAGGGCTGGGAAAAACTGTTTTTT.

The genes are TRBV7-9 and TRBJ2-3, with TRBD2 as a possible D gene (5 bases). This CDR3 contains 17 residues. V shed 5 bases and J shed 0 bases, with 18 bases lying between them. Germline V gene lookup returns CDR1 SEHNR and CDR2 FQNEAQ (reference sequence). CDR3 loop: CASSPRRAATSTDTQYF. The CDR3 region has the DNA TGTGCCAGCAGCCCCCGTCGAGCGGCCACTAGCACAGATACGCAGTATTTT. Complete variable domain (other parts from reference TRBV7-9 and TRBJ2-3): DTGVSQNPRHKITKRGQNVTFRCDPISEHNRLYWYRQTLGQGPEFLTYFQNEAQLEKSRLLSDRFSAERPKGSFSTLEIQRTEQGDSAMYLCASSPRRAATSTDTQYFGPGTRLTVL.